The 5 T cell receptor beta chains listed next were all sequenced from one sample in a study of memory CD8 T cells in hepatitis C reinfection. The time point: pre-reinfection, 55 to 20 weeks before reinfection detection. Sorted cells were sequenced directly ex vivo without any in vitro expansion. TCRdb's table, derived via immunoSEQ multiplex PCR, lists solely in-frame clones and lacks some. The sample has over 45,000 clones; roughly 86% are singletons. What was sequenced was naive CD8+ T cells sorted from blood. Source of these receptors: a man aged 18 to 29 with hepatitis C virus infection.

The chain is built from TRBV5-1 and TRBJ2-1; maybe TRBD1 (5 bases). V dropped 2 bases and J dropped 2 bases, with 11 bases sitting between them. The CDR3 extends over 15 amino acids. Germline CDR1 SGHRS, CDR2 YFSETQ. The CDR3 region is CASSLEDTAYNEQFF. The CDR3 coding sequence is TGCGCCAGCAGCTTAGAGGACACAGCCTACAATGAGCAGTTCTTC.

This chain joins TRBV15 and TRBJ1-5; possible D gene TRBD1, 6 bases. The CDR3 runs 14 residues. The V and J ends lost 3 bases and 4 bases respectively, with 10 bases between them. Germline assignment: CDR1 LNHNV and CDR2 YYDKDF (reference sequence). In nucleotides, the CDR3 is TGTGCCACCAGCAGGAACAGGGAAAATCAGCCCCAGCATTTT. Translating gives CATSRNRENQPQHF.

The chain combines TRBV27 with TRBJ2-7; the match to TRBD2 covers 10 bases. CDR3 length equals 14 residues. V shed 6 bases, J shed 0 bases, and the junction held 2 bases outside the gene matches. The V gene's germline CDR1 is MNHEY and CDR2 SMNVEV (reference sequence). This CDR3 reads CASRLAGSSYEQYV. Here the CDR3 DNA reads TGTGCCAGCAGACTAGCGGGGAGCTCCTACGAGCAGTACGTC.

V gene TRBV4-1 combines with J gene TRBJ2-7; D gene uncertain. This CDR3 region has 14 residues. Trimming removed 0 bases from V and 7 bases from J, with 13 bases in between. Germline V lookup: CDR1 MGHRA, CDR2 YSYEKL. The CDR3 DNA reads TGCGCCAGCAGCCAAGATCGTGCCACCACAGAGCAGTACTTC. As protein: CASSQDRATTEQYF.

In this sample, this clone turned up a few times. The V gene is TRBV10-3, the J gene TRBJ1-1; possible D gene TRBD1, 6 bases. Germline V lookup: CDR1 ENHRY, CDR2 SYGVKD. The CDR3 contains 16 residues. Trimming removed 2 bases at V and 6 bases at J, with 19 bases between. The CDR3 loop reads CAISEDRDTGRAEAFF. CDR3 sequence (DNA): TGTGCCATCAGTGAGGACCGGGACACCGGTCGCGCTGAAGCTTTCTTT.